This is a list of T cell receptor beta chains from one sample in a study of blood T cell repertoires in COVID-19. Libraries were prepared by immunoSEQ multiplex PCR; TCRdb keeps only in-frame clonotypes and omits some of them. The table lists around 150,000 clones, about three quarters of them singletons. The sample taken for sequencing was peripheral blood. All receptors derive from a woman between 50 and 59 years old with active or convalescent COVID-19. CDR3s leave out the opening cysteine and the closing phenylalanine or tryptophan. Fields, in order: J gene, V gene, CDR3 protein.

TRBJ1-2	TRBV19	ASSMAGGRNYGYT
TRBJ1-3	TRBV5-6	ASSFPGQGTGNTIY
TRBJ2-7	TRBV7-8	ASSPYRLAGGYEQY
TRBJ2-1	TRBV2	ASSTGLSSFYNEQF
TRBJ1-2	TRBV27	ASSLGRTGAGYT
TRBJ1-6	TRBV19	ASSTHRWDNSPLH
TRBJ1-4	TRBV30	ATLQRGKEKLF
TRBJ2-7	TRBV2	ASNPGTPPYEQY
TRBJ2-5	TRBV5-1	ASSSGGETQY
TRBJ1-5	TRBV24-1	ATAARDSNQPQH
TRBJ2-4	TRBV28	ASSSSGRENIQY
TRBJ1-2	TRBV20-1	SRQEVYGYT
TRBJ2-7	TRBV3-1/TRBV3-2	ASSQEGGTFYEQY
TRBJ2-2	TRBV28	ASRTLQGAGTGELF
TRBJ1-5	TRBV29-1	SVAAGGNQPQH
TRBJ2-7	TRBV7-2	ASSPQREGQH
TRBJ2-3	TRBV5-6	ASSRSTADTQY
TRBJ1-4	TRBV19	ASSMSGGRGGEKLF
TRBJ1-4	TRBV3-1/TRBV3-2	ASSQRQGGNEKLF
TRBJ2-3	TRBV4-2	ASSPGTSGDTQY
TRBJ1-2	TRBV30	AWRGQGYPNYGYT
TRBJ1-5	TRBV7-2	ASSLDPSLAGAQH
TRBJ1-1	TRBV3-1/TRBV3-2	ASSQPDIRNTEAF
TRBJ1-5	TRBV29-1	SVGDRSNQPQH
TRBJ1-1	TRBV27	ATQRAGEAF
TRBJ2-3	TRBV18	ASSPQLAGGSEDTQY
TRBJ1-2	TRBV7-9	ASSLAGQR
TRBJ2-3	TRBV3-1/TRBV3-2	ASSQFLAEAGDTQY
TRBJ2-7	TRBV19	ASSIGGGQGGKSDEQY
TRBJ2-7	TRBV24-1	ATSEGRDRGPEQY
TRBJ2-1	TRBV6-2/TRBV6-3	ASSETGTSGSFVNEQF
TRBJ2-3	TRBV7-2	ASSLVGGSTDTQY
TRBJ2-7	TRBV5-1	ASSEGGVGPPFYEQY
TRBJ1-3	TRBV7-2	ASSPAGGSGNTIY
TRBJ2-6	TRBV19	ASGDRGRGANVLT
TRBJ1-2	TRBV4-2	ASSQERNRGGLDGYT
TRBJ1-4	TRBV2	ASSDAGYEKLF
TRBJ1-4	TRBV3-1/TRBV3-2	ASSHGGVEKLF
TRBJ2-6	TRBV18	ASGDRISGANVLT
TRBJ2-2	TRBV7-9	ASSSTGTGELF
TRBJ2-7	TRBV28	ASTGGGSSGYEQY
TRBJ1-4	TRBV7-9	ASSLPQTGPREKLF
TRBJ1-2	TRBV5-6	ASSETGGYRNYGYT
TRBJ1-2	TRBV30	AWSPYTGNYGYT
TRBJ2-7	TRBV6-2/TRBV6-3	ASSYGTAVRYEQY
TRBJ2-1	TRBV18	ASSQLAGNNEQF
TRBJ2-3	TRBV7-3	ASSLSKGQDTQY
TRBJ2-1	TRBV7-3	ASSLSSLNEQF
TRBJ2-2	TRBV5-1	ASSTRQGARTGELF
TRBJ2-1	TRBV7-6	ASSPLAVSSYNEQF
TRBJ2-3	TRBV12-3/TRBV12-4	ASSLNTDTQY
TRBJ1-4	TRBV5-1	ASSQVGRWNEKLF
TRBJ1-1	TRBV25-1	ASSEGGAGRKDTEAF